These 2 T cell receptor beta chains came from one sample sequenced in a study of cytomegalovirus exposure and HLA in healthy donors (dated by TCRdb to 2016 to 2017). The library was generated by the immunoSEQ multiplex PCR assay. The multiplex PCR relied on a mix of 60 forward primers for TCR Vbeta segments and 13 reverse primers for TCR Jbeta segments. As stored in TCRdb, this immuneACCESS dataset retains in-frame rearrangements with V and J assigned. A fraction of the clones does not appear; measured against another copy, unresolved V genes explain less than half of the discrepancy, and the remainder lacks a known reason. This sample is represented by 150,000 or so clones; roughly three quarters of them were singletons. The top ten constitute roughly an eighth of the sample. The source material was PBMCs. The receptors originated from a woman in her thirties or forties in good health and CMV-seronegative.

The chain is built from TRBV6-1 and TRBJ1-4; TRBD1 matches at 9 bases. From germline, CDR1 is MNHNS and CDR2 SASEGT. J lost 1 base, V lost 10 bases, and 7 bases had no gene match. This CDR3 region has 15 residues. The CDR3 sequence is CATTGGGGTNEKLFF. As DNA, the CDR3 is TGTGCCACCACAGGGGGCGGAGGAACTAATGAAAAACTGTTTTTT.

The chain is built from TRBV2 and TRBJ2-7; 7 positions match TRBD1. The V gene's germline CDR1 is SNHLY and CDR2 FYNNEI. J was trimmed by 5 bases and V by 6 bases; bases with no gene match: 13. The CDR3 sequence is 15 residues long. CDR3 in DNA: TGTGCCAGCAGCGAACAGCAGACAGGGAACAACGAGCAGTACTTC. Translated, it gives CASSEQQTGNNEQYF.